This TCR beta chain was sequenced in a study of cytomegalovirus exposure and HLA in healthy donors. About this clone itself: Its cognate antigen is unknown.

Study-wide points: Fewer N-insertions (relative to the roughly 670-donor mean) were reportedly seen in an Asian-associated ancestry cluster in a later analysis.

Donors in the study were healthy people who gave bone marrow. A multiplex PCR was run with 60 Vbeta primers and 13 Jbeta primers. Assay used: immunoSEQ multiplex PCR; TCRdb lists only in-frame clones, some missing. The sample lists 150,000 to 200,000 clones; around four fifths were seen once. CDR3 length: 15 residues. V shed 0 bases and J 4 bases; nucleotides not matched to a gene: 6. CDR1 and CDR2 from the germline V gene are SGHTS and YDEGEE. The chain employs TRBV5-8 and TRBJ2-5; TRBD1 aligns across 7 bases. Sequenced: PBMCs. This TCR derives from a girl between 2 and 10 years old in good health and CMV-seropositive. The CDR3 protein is CASSLGQGRGETQYF. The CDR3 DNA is TGTGCCAGCAGCTTGGGACAGGGCAGGGGAGAGACCCAGTACTTC. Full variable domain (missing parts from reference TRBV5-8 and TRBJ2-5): EAGVTQSPTHLIKTRGQQATLRCSPISGHTSVYWYQQALGLGLQFLLWYDEGEERNRGNFPPRFSGRQFPNYSSELNVNALELEDSALYLCASSLGQGRGETQYFGPGTRLLVL.